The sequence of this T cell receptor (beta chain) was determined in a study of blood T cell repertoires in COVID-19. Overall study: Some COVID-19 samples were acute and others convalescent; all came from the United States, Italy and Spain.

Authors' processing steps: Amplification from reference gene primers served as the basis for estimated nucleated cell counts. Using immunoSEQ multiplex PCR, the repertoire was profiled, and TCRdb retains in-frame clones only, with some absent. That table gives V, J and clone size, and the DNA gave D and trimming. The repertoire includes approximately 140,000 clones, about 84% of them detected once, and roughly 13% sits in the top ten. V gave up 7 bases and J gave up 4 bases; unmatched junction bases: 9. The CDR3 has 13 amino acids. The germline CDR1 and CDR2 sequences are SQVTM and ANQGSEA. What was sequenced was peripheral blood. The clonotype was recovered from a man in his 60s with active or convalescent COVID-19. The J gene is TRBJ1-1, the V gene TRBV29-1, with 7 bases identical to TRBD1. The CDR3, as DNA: TGCAGCGCCTACAGGGGATCCGGCACTGAAGCTTTCTTT. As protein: CSAYRGSGTEAFF.